A single sample is the source of the 16 T cell receptor beta chains below, sequenced in a study of breast tumors, draining lymph nodes, adjacent tissues (dated by TCRdb to 2016 to 2017). Lymph node samples were obtained from the axillary draining lymph nodes of breast cancer patients. To prepare the library, multiplex PCR was applied. The reads were generated on an Illumina HiSeq 2000. Using fastp trimming at Q25 and MiXCR clonotype assembly, TCRdb reanalyzed the public sequencing data and kept in-frame beta chains. Rows are combined by CDR3 protein, so each entry shows the most common genes and DNA. This sample has 85,000 to 120,000 distinct CDR3 sequences in its table, and 30% of those were observed once. About 6% of the sample comes from the top ten. The sequenced sample was axillary lymph node tissue. The receptor set was obtained from a female donor with breast cancer. Some clones in this sample may be carry-over from other donors' samples.

This clonotype appeared many times. V gene TRBV20-1 combines with J gene TRBJ2-7, with D tentatively TRBD2 (6 bases). The V end lost 3 bases, the J end lost 10 bases, and 13 bases lay between the germline ends. The CDR3 length is 11 residues. CDR1 DFQATT and CDR2 SNEGSKA come from the germline V gene (reference sequence). The DNA for the CDR3 is TGCAGTGCTAGGGGGGGTGACAGACAGTACTTC. Encoded protein: CSARGGDRQYF.

This clonotype was seen ten or more times. The CDR3 DNA is TGCAGTGCCGTGGACAGCCACTATGGCTACACCTTC. Its protein is CSAVDSHYGYTF. The chain couples TRBV20-1 to TRBJ1-2, with a possible D match to TRBD1 (6 bases). V gave up 6 bases and J gave up 3 bases, with 11 bases separating them. This CDR3 region has 12 residues. Germline-derived CDR1 and CDR2 are DFQATT and SNEGSKA (reference sequence).

This clonotype has at least ten counts. The CDR3 DNA follows: TGTGCCAGCAGCTTAACGCGGGCAGGGCAAGGCGAGCAGTACTTC. Its translation: CASSLTRAGQGEQYF. J is TRBJ2-7 and V is TRBV7-3, with D perhaps TRBD1 or TRBD2 (5 bases each). Germline lookup yields CDR1 SGHTA and CDR2 FQGTGA. The CDR3 loop spans 15 amino acids. Trimming cost V 0 bases and J 6 bases, with 15 bases left between them. The complete variable domain, with remaining parts taken from reference TRBV7-3 and TRBJ2-7, reads GAGVSQTPSNKVTEKGKYVELRCDPISGHTALYWYRQSLGQGPEFLIYFQGTGAADDSGLPNDRFFAVRPEGSVSTLKIQRTERGDSAVYLCASSLTRAGQGEQYFGPGTRLTVT.

This clonotype was observed many times. The chain couples TRBV5-1 to TRBJ2-1; 13 nucleotides agree with TRBD2. After removal of 4 bases from V and 8 bases from J, the junction contained 3 bases not matched to a gene. CDR1 and CDR2 (germline): SGHRS, YFSETQ. CDR3 size: 14 residues. The CDR3 spells CASSGLAGEYEQFF. The CDR3 region has the DNA TGCGCCAGCAGCGGACTAGCGGGAGAATATGAGCAGTTCTTC.

This clonotype has just a few counts. A clone one base away is much larger, so this may be a read error. The V call is TRBV6-1, the J call TRBJ1-2; D is unclear. Germline values: CDR1 MNHNS, CDR2 SASEGT. V lost 5 bases and J 8 bases, leaving 15 bases between the germline ends. The CDR3 covers 13 residues. In nucleotides, the CDR3 is TGTGCCAGCAGTCATTGGAGGGAGGAGGGCTACACCTTC. Its translation is CASSHWREEGYTF.

A word on this clonotype: A much more abundant neighbour one base away suggests this may be a read error. The gene calls are TRBV6-6 and TRBJ1-4, with 7 nucleotides matching TRBD1. CDR1 is MNHNY, CDR2 SVGAGI, per germline (reference sequence). This CDR3 is built from 15 residues. The chain's CDR3 is CASSHGGQSNEKLSF. The CDR3, as DNA: TGTGCCAGCAGTCACGGGGGACAGTCTAATGAAAAACTGTCTTTT.

Of note for this clonotype: A much larger clone sits a single nucleotide away, making a read error possible. CDR3 protein: CASSRAGSTYEQYF. The CDR3 DNA reads as TGTGCCAGCAGCCGCGCAGGGTCCACCTACGAGCAGTACTTC. The genes are TRBV5-5 and TRBJ2-7; TRBD1 is a possible D gene (5 bases). In germline, CDR1 is SGHKS, CDR2 YYEKEE (reference sequence). V lost 4 bases and J 2 bases, leaving 13 bases between the germline ends. CDR3 size: 14 residues.

Ten or more counts support this clonotype. This chain links TRBV19 with TRBJ2-7, with 7 bases identical to TRBD1. The length of the CDR3 is 12 residues. The trim removed 4 bases at V and 6 bases at J, leaving 3 bases unmatched. The V gene's germline CDR1 is LNHDA and CDR2 SQIVND (reference sequence). As DNA, the CDR3 is TGTGCCAGTAGTAGGGACAGATCCGAGCAGTACTTC. Protein sequence: CASSRDRSEQYF.

This clonotype appeared many times. The chain carries TRBV11-2 and TRBJ2-2; tentative D call: TRBD2 (5 bases). V was cut by 6 bases and J by 4 bases, with 18 bases left in between. The length of the CDR3 is 16 residues. Looked up from germline, CDR1 is SGHAT and CDR2 is FQNNGV. The CDR3 DNA follows: TGTGCCAGCAGGCCTCCACTAGAAAAGTCCACCGGGGAGCTGTTTTTT. It codes for CASRPPLEKSTGELFF.

The V and J genes are TRBV19 and TRBJ2-6; D not resolved. CDR3 length: 16 amino acids. The V gene's germline CDR1 is LNHDA and CDR2 SQIVND (reference sequence). V lost 2 bases, J lost 2 bases, and 10 bases lay in between. The CDR3 spells CASSIIQTAGANVLTF. The CDR3 DNA reads TGTGCCAGTAGTATAATTCAAACCGCTGGGGCCAACGTCCTGACTTTC.

This clonotype was detected ten times or more. The rearrangement uses TRBV10-3 and TRBJ2-5; D ambiguous. The germline V gene has CDR1 ENHRY and CDR2 SYGVKD. This CDR3 is 13 amino acids long. V was shortened by 4 bases and J by 1 base, with 7 bases between the two germline ends. The CDR3 loop is CAISGPVQETQYF. The CDR3 DNA reads TGTGCCATCAGTGGGCCGGTCCAAGAGACCCAGTACTTC.

About this clonotype: This may be a read error: a much more frequent sequence differs by one nucleotide. V gene TRBV28 combines with J gene TRBJ1-3; 8 bases match TRBD1. The CDR3 has 17 residues. CDR1 is MDHEN, CDR2 SYDVKM, per germline. In DNA form, the CDR3 reads TGTGCCAGCAGTTTCTCCCCCCCGACAGGGGATGGAAACACCACATATTTT. Its translation: CASSFSPPTGDGNTTYF.

Many counts were recorded for this clonotype. The rearrangement joins TRBV7-2 to TRBJ2-7, with D perhaps matching TRBD2 (6 bases). Trimming took off 7 bases at V and 1 base at J, with 14 bases between the two ends. The CDR3 is 14 amino acids. CDR1 SGHTA and CDR2 FQGNSA come from the germline V gene. CDR3 nucleotides: TGTGCCAGCAACGCAAAAAGCGGGTCCTACGAGCAGTACTTC. Translating it yields CASNAKSGSYEQYF.

Judged by abundance, this clonotype is medium-sized. This chain uses TRBV11-2 with TRBJ1-2; TRBD1 matches at 7 bases. V shed 3 bases and J 5 bases; nucleotides not matched to a gene: 3. CDR3 size: 13 residues. From germline, CDR1 is SGHAT and CDR2 FQNNGV. The CDR3 nucleotides are TGTGCCAGCAGCTTCAACAGGGGTTATGGCTACACCTTC. It yields the protein CASSFNRGYGYTF.

This clonotype was recorded many times. The gene calls are TRBV18 and TRBJ2-1; TRBD2 might be the D (7 bases). V lost 3 bases and J lost 6, with 15 bases in between. There are 15 residues in the CDR3. Germline CDR1 reads KGHSH; CDR2 reads LQKENI. This CDR3 reads CASSPGGPLSNEQFF. The CDR3, as DNA: TGTGCCAGCTCACCGGGGGGGCCATTGTCCAATGAGCAGTTCTTC. Using reference TRBV18 and TRBJ2-1 for the parts outside the CDR3, the full variable domain is NAGVMQNPRHLVRRRGQEARLRCSPMKGHSHVYWYRQLPEEGLKFMVYLQKENIIDESGMPKERFSAEFPKEGPSILRIQQVVRGDSAAYFCASSPGGPLSNEQFFGPGTRLTVL.

The table lists this clonotype with many counts. The chain couples TRBV12-3 or TRBV12-4 to TRBJ1-6, with 10 bases lining up with TRBD1. V was clipped by 5 bases and J by 11 bases; unmatched bases: 9. The CDR3 contains 15 residues. CDR3 DNA: TGTGCCAGCAGTCCGACCGGGACAGGGGACGCACCCCTCCACTTT. As protein: CASSPTGTGDAPLHF.